The rows below give T cell receptor beta chains drawn from one sample of a study of post-analysis software for immune sequencing data. TCRdb independently ran MiXCR on the PCR reads; one entry per CDR3 protein. Of about 770,000 distinct CDR3 sequences detected, approximately 44% appear once; the ten largest clones hold roughly 4.9%. The sequenced material came from blood. Receptor source: a girl between 5 and 17 years old with multiple sclerosis. Each CDR3 is given with its conserved first and last residue. A D gene is named only where the DNA matches it firmly.

j_call v_call d_call cdr3_length cdr3_aa
TRBJ2-1 TRBV20-1 TRBD2 13 CSAKPSGSGEQFF
TRBJ2-7 TRBV5-1 - 14 CASSLASSLGEQYF
TRBJ2-1 TRBV6-1 - 16 CASRQPGRGGTAEQFF
TRBJ2-7 TRBV5-1 - 14 CASSLIGGGYEQYF
TRBJ1-2 TRBV6-6 TRBD1 14 CASSRDRTTYGYTF
TRBJ2-4 TRBV27 - 14 CASRSPLAKNIQYF
TRBJ1-5 TRBV5-6 TRBD1 16 CASSLAGQYSNQPQHF
TRBJ2-4 TRBV12-3/TRBV12-4 TRBD1 15 CASSFSGTGRDIQYF
- TRBV10-3 - 14 CAISKSTGFDEQYF
TRBJ2-1 TRBV12-3/TRBV12-4 - 15 CASSIRDRSRNEQFF
TRBJ2-3 TRBV29-1 TRBD1 13 CSVGQNFLDTQYF
- TRBV7-9 TRBD1 14 CASSPQGAPETQYF
TRBJ2-2 TRBV6-5 - 16 CASSYSEGANTGELFF
TRBJ2-5 TRBV9 TRBD2 14 CASSLRHGGGEQYF
TRBJ1-1 TRBV7-3 - 13 CASSLMVNTEAFF
TRBJ1-4 TRBV9 TRBD1 15 CASSSQAGGSGKLFF
- TRBV20-1 TRBD2 15 CSARAWLAGGETQYF
TRBJ2-3 TRBV7-8 - 17 CASTRVRPWGKTDTQYF
TRBJ2-1 TRBV5-1 TRBD2 15 CASRFTSGAYNEQFF
TRBJ2-1 TRBV15 - 14 CATSRDLGTNEQFF
TRBJ2-7 TRBV2 - 15 CASSEMTASSYEQYF
TRBJ2-5 TRBV6-6 TRBD2 14 CASSYRGGQETQYF
TRBJ2-1 TRBV20-1 TRBD2 16 CSARDQGGSWLNEQFF
TRBJ2-3 TRBV4-1 - 15 CASSQWLGGEDTQYF
- TRBV7-9 - 12 CASSITVNEQYF
TRBJ2-5 TRBV7-2 - 13 CASSLVDSAEQYF
TRBJ2-1 TRBV11-2 TRBD2 16 CASSLAGTSGRDEQFF
TRBJ2-1 TRBV9 - 15 CASSRSGPSVDEQFF
TRBJ1-2 TRBV29-1 - 16 CSVYGRTAETNCGYTF
TRBJ2-5 TRBV11-2 TRBD1 15 CASSTGTGGWKTQYF
TRBJ2-3 TRBV12-3/TRBV12-4 TRBD1 15 CASRISGTGGDTQYF
TRBJ2-1 TRBV29-1 - 16 CSVHGSHGADNNEQFF
TRBJ2-1 TRBV29-1 TRBD2 20 CSVENWASGRAGDSYNEQFF
TRBJ2-1 TRBV5-1 - 15 CASSLDGTAYNEQFF
TRBJ2-5 TRBV3-1 - 14 CASSQGRGWGTQYF
TRBJ2-7 TRBV20-1 TRBD2 17 CSAPGTSGPLGYYEQYF
TRBJ2-3 TRBV5-4 - 12 CASSLEGVPQYF
TRBJ1-2 TRBV29-1 TRBD1 14 CSVGQGGSNYGYTF
TRBJ1-5 TRBV3-1 TRBD1 18 CASSQGPGRGAGNQPQHF
TRBJ1-2 TRBV29-1 - 12 CSVDGTGGGYTF
- TRBV4-1 TRBD2 17 CASSQAMSGGTSYEQYF
TRBJ2-1 TRBV4-3 - 13 CASSPYQDNEQFF
TRBJ2-1 TRBV4-2 TRBD2 16 CASSQAATSGYNEQFF
TRBJ1-5 TRBV15 - 14 CATSRASGNQPQHF
TRBJ2-1 TRBV4-3 TRBD2 18 CASSQDHSTSGSYNEQFF
TRBJ1-1 TRBV10-3 TRBD1 15 CAIAGTGRGGTEAFF
TRBJ2-7 TRBV27 TRBD2 16 CASSSTTSGFSYEQYF
TRBJ2-7 TRBV6-4 - 13 CASSDSETGEQYF
TRBJ2-7 TRBV21-1 - 16 CASSKDRSGGENEQYF
TRBJ2-1 TRBV7-2 TRBD2 15 CASSVLAGVGNEQFF